This T cell receptor beta chain was obtained from a study of T cells in Graves' hyperthyroidism and ophthalmopathy. Study results and limitations: Ophthalmopathy, which appeared later, was predicted by the model a median about 5.9 months before onset.

Amplification of TCR beta CDR3 regions used RNA as the template. First-round RT-PCR with HTBI primers amplified the TCR CDR3 region. TCRdb reanalysed the multiplex PCR reads using MiXCR and keeps one entry per CDR3 protein. The table has under 300,000 distinct CDR3 sequences, roughly an eighth seen once. Those with hyperthyroidism were 18 to 65 years old, newly diagnosed, and ill for under 2 months. Roughly 10 ml of fresh peripheral blood supplied the PBMCs. This clonotype was detected many times. Its target is unknown. Deletions cut 4 bases from V and 8 bases from J, with 8 bases between. This CDR3 is built from 11 residues. Germline V CDR1 and CDR2: SNHLY, FYNNEI.

This TCR came from a woman aged 40 to 49 with Graves' hyperthyroidism. The sample comprised blood. The gene calls are TRBV2 and TRBJ1-2; no clear D gene. Here the CDR3 DNA reads TGTGCCAGCAGTGCCGGGGTAGGCTACACCTTC. It encodes CASSAGVGYTF.